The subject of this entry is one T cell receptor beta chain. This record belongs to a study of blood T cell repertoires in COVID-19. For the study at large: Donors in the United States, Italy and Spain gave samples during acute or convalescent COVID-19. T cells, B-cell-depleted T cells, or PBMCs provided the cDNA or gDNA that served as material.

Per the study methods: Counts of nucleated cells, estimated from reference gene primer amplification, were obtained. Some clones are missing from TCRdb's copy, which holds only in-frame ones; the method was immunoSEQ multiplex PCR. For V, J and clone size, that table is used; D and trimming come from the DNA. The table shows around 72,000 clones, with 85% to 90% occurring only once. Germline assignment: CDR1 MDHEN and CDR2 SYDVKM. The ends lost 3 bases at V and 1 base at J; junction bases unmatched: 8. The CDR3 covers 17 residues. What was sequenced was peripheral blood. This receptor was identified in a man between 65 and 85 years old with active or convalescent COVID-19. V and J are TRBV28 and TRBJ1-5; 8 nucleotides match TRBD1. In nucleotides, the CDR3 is TGTGCCAGCAGTTTCCGACGGACAGGGACGAGCAATCAGCCCCAGCATTTT. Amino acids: CASSFRRTGTSNQPQHF.